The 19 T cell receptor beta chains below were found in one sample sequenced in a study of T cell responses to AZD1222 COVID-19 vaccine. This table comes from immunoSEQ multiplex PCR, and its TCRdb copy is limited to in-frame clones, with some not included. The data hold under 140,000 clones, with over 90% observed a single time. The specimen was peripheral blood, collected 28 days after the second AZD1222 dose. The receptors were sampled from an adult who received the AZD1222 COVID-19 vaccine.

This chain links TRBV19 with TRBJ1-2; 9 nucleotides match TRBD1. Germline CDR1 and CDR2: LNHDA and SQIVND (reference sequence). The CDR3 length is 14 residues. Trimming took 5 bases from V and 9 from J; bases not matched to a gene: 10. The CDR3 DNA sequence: TGTGCCAGTAGTGACGGGACAGGGCTTCGGAGCTACACCTTC. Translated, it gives CASSDGTGLRSYTF.

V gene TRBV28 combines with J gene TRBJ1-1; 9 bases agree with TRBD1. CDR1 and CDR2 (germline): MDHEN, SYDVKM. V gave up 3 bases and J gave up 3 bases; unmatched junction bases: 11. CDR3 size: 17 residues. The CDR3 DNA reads TGTGCCAGCAGTTTTGGGGACAGGGTAGGTTCGGACACTGAAGCTTTCTTT. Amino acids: CASSFGDRVGSDTEAFF.

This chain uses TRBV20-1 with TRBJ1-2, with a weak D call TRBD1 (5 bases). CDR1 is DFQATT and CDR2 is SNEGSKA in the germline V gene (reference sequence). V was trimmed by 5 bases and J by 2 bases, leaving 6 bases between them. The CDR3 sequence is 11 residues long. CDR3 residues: CSAEGNYGYTF. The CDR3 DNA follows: TGCAGTGCTGAGGGGAACTATGGCTACACCTTC.

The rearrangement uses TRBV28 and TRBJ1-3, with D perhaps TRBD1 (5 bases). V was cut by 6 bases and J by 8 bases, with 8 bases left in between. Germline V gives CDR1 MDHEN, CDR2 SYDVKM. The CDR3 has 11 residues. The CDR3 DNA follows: TGTGCCAGCAGCCTGACAGACACCATATATTTT. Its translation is CASSLTDTIYF.

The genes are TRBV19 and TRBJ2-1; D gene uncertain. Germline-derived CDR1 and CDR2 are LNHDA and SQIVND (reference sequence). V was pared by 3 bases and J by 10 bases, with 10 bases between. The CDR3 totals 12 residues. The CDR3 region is CASSINPWEQFF. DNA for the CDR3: TGTGCCAGTAGTATTAACCCCTGGGAGCAGTTCTTC.

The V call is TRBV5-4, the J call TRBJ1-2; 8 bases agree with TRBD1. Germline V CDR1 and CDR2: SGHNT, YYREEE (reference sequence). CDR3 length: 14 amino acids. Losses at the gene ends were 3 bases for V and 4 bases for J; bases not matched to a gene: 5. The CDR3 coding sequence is TGTGCCAGCAGCTCCGGACAGGGCCCCTATGGCTACACCTTC. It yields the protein CASSSGQGPYGYTF.

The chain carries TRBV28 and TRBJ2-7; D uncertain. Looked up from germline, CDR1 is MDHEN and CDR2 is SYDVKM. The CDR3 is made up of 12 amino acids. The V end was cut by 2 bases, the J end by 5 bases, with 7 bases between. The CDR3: CASSLKGHEQYF. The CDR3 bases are TGTGCCAGCAGTTTAAAAGGTCACGAGCAGTACTTC.

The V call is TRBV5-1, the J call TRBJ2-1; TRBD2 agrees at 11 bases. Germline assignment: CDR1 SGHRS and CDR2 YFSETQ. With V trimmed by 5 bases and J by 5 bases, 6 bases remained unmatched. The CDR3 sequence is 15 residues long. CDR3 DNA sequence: TGCGCCAGCAGGCCACCGGGACTAGCGGACAATGAGCAGTTCTTC. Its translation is CASRPPGLADNEQFF.

CDR3 protein: CATSDSQIGTDTQYF. The DNA for the CDR3 is TGTGCCACCAGTGATTCGCAAATCGGCACAGATACGCAGTATTTT. The V call is TRBV24-1, the J call TRBJ2-3; D gene unclear. Trimming removed 2 bases from V and 1 base from J, with 9 bases in between. Germline V lookup: CDR1 KGHDR, CDR2 SFDVKD. This CDR3 has 15 amino acids.

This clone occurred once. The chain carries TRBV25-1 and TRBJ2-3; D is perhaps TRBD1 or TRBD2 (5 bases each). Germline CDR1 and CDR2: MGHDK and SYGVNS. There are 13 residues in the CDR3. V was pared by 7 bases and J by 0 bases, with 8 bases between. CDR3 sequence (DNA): TGTGCCAGCATGGGGGATAGCACAGATACGCAGTATTTT. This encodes CASMGDSTDTQYF.

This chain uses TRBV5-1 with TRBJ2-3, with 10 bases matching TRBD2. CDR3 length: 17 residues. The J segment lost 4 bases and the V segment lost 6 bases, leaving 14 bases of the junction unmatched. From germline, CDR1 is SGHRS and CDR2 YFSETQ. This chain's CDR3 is CASNPMGLAIRADTQYF. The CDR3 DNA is TGCGCCAGCAATCCAATGGGACTAGCGATAAGGGCAGATACGCAGTATTTT.

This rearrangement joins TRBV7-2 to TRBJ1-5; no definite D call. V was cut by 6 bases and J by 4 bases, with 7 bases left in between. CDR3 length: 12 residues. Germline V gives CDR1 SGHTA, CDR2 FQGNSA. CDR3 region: CASREGNQPQHF. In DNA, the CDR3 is TGTGCCAGCAGGGAAGGGAATCAGCCCCAGCATTTT.

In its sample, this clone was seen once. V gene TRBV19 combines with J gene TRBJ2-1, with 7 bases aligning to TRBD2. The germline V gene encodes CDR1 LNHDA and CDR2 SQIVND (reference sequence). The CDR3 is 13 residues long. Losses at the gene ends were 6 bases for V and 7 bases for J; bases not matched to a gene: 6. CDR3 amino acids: CASRAGRGNEQFF. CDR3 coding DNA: TGTGCCAGTAGGGCAGGGAGGGGAAATGAGCAGTTCTTC. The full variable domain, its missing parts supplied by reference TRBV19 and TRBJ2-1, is DGGITQSPKYLFRKEGQNVTLSCEQNLNHDAMYWYRQDPGQGLRLIYYSQIVNDFQKGDIAEGYSVSREKKESFPLTVTSAQKNPTAFYLCASRAGRGNEQFFGPGTRLTVL.

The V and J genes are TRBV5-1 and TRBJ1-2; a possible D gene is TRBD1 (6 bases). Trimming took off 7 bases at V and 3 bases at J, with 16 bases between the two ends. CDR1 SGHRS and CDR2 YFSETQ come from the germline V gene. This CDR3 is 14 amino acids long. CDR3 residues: CASGQPGGHYGYTF. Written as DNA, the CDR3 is TGCGCCAGCGGCCAACCCGGGGGGCACTATGGCTACACCTTC.

CDR3 sequence reads: CASSSFSTGRFSPLHF. The DNA for the CDR3 is TGTGCCAGCAGCTCCTTCTCGACAGGGAGATTCTCACCCCTCCACTTT. The V and J genes are TRBV7-6 and TRBJ1-6; TRBD1 aligns across 7 bases. The length of the CDR3 is 16 residues. The V gene end was trimmed by 4 bases and the J gene end by 10 bases; junction bases not matched to a gene: 13. Germline lookup yields CDR1 SGHVS and CDR2 FNYEAQ.

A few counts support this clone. The CDR3 DNA reads TGTGCCAGCAGTGAAGCCCCCCGCCCAGGGGTCCACGAGCAGTACTTC. Translation: CASSEAPRPGVHEQYF. The chain employs TRBV25-1 and TRBJ2-7; D might be TRBD1 (6 bases). This CDR3 is 16 amino acids long. The ends were cut back, 2 bases at V and 5 bases at J, with 19 bases in the middle. The germline V gene has CDR1 MGHDK and CDR2 SYGVNS.

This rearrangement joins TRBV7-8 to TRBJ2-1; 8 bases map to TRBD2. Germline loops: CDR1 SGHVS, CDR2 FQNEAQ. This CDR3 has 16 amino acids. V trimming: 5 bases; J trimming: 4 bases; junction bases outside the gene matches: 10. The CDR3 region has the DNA TGTGCCAGCAGCAGTGGGCCGGGGGGGGAATACAATGAGCAGTTCTTC. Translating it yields CASSSGPGGEYNEQFF.

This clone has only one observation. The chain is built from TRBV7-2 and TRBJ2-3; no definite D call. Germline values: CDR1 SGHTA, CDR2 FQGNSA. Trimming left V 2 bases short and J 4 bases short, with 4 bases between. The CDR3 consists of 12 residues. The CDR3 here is CASSLLADTQYF. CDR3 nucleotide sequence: TGTGCCAGCAGCTTATTGGCAGATACGCAGTATTTT.

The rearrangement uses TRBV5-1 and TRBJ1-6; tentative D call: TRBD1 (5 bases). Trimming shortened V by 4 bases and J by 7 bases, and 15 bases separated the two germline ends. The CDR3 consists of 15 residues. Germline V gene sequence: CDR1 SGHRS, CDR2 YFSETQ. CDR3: CASSAGTQDNSPLHF. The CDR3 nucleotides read TGCGCCAGCAGCGCAGGGACGCAAGACAATTCACCCCTCCACTTT.